This T cell receptor (beta chain) was sequenced for a study of blood T cells in healthy people across ages (dated by TCRdb to 2014 to 2015). Study-level background: In model experiments, template switching captured about one uniquely barcoded TCR beta cDNA molecule for every two T cells. To track age-related changes in TCR beta repertoire diversity, the study relied on deep sequencing normalized with unique cDNA molecular identifiers. Donors of different ages were randomly distributed across sequencing lanes to avoid experimental bias. Two additional independent replicas of 1 million unique cDNA reads from the same blood draw were analyzed for two donors (one aged 18 to 30 and one aged 80 or older). Four age groups were formed from the donors: young (average approximately 15 years), middle-aged (approximately 39), aged (approximately 60) and long-lived (about 80).

The library was generated by 5' RACE. Sequencing was carried out with an Illumina HiSeq 2500. A second PCR of roughly 7 to 11 cycles was run with a J-beta primer mix and a sample-barcoded 5' primer. A template-switch 5' adaptor carrying 12 random nucleotides introduced a unique molecular identifier onto each TCR beta cDNA molecule. At least 2.5 million CDR3-containing paired-end reads were obtained from each sample. First-strand cDNA synthesis was performed from all RNA using the Mint cDNA synthesis kit, with priming by a TRBC-specific oligonucleotide. After uracil-DNA glycosylase treatment, a first 18-cycle PCR used universal primers M1SS and BC2_uni_R on all cDNA. Concerning the study's data processing: Normalization of each sample was performed by random selection of 1 million high-quality reads, each carrying a distinct molecular identifier. Instead of being binned into consensus sequences, reads with shared molecular identifiers were discarded. MiTCR, with a Q25 quality threshold and the strictest error-elimination algorithm, was used for CDR3 identification, clonotype clustering and error correction. A nonparametric unseen species model with Euler transformation was used to estimate a lower bound on total TCR beta diversity. TCRdb took the public reads, trimmed them with fastp at Q25, ran MiXCR for clone calling and kept in-frame beta chains. Rows with a matching CDR3 protein are joined into one entry that keeps the most common DNA and genes. The V and J calls and clone size come from TCRdb's table, not from the authors' own analysis. The sample profile shows about 770,000 distinct CDR3 sequences; under 45% of them were found once. Approximately 19% of the sample goes to the ten largest clones.

This clonotype was found once. The clone's antigen remains unknown. Per-base qualities were not stored, and no clone one base away is much larger. A read on its own is weak evidence. Relative to germline, V is 5 bases shorter and J is 0 bases shorter, with 7 bases between their ends. The CDR3 runs 12 residues from the cysteine to the phenylalanine. Just the 36-base CDR3 DNA is kept, in frame starting at base 1. According to the germline V gene (reference sequence), CDR1 reads DFQATT and CDR2 reads SNEGSKA. Donors were 40 or so systemically healthy Caucasian individuals from Russia aged roughly 6 to 100 years. Each donor gave 8 to 10 milliliters of peripheral blood, collected into EDTA-treated Vacutainer tubes. PBMCs were isolated by Ficoll-Paque density-gradient centrifugation, with at least 6.5 million obtained per sample. Trizol reagent was used to extract total RNA from PBMCs, with at least 5 micrograms per sample. The percentages of naive CD45RAhigh/CD27high T cells were determined by flow cytometry on a PBMC aliquot from every donor.

The study at large found these results: Observed TCR beta diversity per million T cells fell roughly linearly with age, and a significant reduction was already apparent by age around 36. Conclusive comparison of naive and antigen-experienced compartments was prevented by the profiling of bulk unsorted PBMCs. There was a strong correlation between observed TCR beta diversity and the percentage of naive T cells measured by flow cytometry. Compared with the aged group, the long-lived group had more naive CD4+ T cells, fewer expanded clones and increased TCR diversity, a pattern suggesting age selection. Because donor CMV infection status was unknown, age-related changes in expanded clonotypes were potentially confounded. Estimates of total diversity from one million sequenced T cells were regarded as lower bounds and underestimates.

Sequencing was carried out using blood. The receptor comes from a man in his 60s in good health. Rearrangement joined TRBV20-1 to TRBJ2-5, with the D segment identity uncertain. The bases are TGCAGTGCTTCAGGAAACCAAGAGACCCAGTACTTC. It translates as CSASGNQETQYF.